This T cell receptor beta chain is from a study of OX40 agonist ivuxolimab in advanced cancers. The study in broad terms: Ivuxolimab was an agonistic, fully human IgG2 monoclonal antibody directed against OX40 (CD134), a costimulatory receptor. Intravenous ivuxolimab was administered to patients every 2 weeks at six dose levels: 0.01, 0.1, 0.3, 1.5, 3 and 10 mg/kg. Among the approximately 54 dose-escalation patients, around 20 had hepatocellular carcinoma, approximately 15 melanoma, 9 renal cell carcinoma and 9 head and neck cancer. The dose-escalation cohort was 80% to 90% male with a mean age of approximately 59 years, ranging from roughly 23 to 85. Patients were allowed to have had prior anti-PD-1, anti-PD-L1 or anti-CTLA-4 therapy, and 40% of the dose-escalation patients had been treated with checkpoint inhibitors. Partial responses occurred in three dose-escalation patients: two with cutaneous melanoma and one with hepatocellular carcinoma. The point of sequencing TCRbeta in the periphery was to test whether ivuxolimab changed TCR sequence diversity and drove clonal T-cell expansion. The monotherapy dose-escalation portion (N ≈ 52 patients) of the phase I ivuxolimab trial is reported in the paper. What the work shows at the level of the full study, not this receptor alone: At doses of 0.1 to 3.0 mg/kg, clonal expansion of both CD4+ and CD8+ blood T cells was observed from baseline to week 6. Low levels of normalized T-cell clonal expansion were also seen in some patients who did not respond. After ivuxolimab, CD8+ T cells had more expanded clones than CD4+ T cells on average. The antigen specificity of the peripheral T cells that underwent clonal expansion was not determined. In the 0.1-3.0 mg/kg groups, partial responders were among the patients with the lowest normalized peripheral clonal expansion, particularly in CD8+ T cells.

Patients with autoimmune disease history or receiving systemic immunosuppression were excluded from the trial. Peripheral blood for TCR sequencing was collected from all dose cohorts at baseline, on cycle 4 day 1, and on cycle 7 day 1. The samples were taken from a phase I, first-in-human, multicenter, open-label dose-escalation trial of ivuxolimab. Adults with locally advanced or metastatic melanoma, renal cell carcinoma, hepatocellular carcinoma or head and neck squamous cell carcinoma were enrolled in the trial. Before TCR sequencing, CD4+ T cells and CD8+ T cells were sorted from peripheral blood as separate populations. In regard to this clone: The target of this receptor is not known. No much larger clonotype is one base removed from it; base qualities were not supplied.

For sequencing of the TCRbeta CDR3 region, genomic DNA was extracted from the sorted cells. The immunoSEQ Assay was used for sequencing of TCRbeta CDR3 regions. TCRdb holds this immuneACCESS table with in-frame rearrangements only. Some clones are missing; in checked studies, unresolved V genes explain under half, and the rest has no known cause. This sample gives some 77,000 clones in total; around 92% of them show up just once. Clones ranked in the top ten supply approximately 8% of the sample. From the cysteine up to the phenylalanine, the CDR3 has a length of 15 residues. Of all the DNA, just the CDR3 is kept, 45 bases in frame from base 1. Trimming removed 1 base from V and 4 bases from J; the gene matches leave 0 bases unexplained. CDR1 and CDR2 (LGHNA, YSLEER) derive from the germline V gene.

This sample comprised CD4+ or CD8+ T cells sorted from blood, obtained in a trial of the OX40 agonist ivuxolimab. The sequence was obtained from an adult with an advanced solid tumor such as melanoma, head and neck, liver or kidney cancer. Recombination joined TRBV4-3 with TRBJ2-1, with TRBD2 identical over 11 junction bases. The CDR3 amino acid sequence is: CASSQGLAGYNEQFF. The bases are TGCGCCAGCAGCCAAGGACTAGCGGGATACAATGAGCAGTTCTTC.